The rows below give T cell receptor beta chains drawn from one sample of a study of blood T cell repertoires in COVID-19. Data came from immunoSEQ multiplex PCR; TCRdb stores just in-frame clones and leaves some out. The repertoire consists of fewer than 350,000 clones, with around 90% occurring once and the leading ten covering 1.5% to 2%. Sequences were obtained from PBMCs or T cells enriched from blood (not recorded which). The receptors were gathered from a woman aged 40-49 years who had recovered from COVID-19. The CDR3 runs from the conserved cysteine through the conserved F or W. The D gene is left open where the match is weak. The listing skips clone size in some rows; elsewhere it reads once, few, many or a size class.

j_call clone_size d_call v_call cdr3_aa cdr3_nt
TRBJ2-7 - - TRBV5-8 CASSLFLGLGAYEQYF TGTGCCAGCAGCTTGTTCCTAGGACTTGGGGCCTACGAGCAGTACTTC
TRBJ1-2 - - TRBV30 CAWSVGVYGYTF TGTGCCTGGAGTGTAGGAGTCTATGGCTACACCTTC
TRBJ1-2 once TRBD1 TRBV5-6 CASSEGQGARGYTF TGTGCCAGCAGCGAAGGACAGGGGGCCCGTGGCTACACCTTC
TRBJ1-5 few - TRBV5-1 CASSHGSGQPQHF TGCGCCAGCAGCCATGGCAGTGGTCAGCCCCAGCATTTT
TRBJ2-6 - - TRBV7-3 CASSPVSTGGANVLTF TGTGCCAGCAGCCCTGTATCGACGGGTGGGGCCAACGTCCTGACTTTC
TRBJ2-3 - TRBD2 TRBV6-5 CASRVAGLSTDTQYF TGTGCCAGCAGGGTAGCGGGACTTAGCACAGATACGCAGTATTTT
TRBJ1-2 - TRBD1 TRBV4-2 CASSQDWAGGPDGYTF TGTGCCAGCAGCCAAGATTGGGCAGGGGGACCTGATGGCTACACCTTC
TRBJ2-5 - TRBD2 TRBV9 CASSVGGSGGYQETQYF TGTGCCAGCAGCGTAGGTGGTAGCGGGGGGTACCAAGAGACCCAGTACTTC
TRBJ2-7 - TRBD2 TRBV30 CAWSPLAGVSYEQYF TGTGCCTGGAGCCCACTAGCGGGAGTGTCCTACGAGCAGTACTTC
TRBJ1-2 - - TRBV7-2 CASSLEGRGYGYTF TGTGCCAGCAGCTTAGAGGGCAGGGGCTATGGCTACACCTTC
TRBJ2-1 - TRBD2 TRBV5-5 CASSHGREVNEQFF TGTGCCAGCAGCCACGGACGGGAGGTGAATGAGCAGTTCTTC
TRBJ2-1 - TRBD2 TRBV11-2 CASSLADTGTSGFNEQFF TGTGCCAGCAGCTTAGCGGACACCGGGACTAGCGGATTTAATGAGCAGTTCTTC
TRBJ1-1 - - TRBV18 CASSPPPGNTEAFF TGTGCCAGCTCACCACCTCCGGGGAACACTGAAGCTTTCTTT
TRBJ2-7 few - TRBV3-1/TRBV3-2 CASSPRDPSYEQYF TGTGCCAGCAGCCCCAGGGATCCCTCCTACGAGCAGTACTTC
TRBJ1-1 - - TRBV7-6 CASSLRGGGVNTEAFF TGTGCCAGCAGCCTGAGAGGAGGTGGGGTGAACACTGAAGCTTTCTTT
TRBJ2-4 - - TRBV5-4 CASSPSGQLAKNIQYF TGTGCCAGCAGCCCCTCAGGACAGCTAGCCAAAAACATTCAGTACTTC
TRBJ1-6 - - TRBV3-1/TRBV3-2 CASSLTGLGGGSPLHF TGTGCCAGCAGCCTAACAGGGCTTGGGGGTGGTTCACCCCTCCACTTT
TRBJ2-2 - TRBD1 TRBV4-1 CASSETGGASGELFF TGCGCCAGCAGCGAGACAGGGGGCGCTTCCGGGGAGCTGTTTTTT
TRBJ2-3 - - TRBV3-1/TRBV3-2 CASSQDRYTQYF TGTGCCAGCAGCCAAGATAGATATACGCAGTATTTT
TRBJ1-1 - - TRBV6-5 CASSSHRSNTEAFF TGTGCCAGCAGTTCACACAGGTCAAACACTGAAGCTTTCTTT
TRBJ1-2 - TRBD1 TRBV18 CASSLSRTGAYGYTF TGTGCCAGCTCCCTCAGTCGTACAGGGGCCTATGGCTACACCTTC
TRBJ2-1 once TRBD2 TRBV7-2 CASSLVSSGRANEQFF TGTGCCAGCAGCTTAGTTTCGAGCGGGAGGGCAAATGAGCAGTTCTTC
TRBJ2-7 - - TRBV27 CASSLIQGKDEQYF TGTGCCAGCAGTTTAATACAGGGTAAAGACGAGCAGTACTTC
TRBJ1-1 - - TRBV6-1 CASSEYRVGGEAFF TGTGCCAGCAGTGAATACAGGGTTGGTGGTGAAGCTTTCTTT
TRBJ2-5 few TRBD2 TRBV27 CASSLGTGGLAETQYF TGTGCCAGCAGTTTAGGTACGGGGGGTTTAGCAGAGACCCAGTACTTC
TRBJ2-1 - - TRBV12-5 CASGLVRQAYNEQFF TGTGCTAGTGGTTTGGTACGGCAGGCCTACAATGAGCAGTTCTTC
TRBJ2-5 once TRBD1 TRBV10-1 CASSELRQGQETQYF TGCGCCAGCAGTGAGTTACGACAGGGGCAAGAGACCCAGTACTTC
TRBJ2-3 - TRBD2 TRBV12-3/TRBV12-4 CASTLAGGSTQYF TGTGCCAGCACGCTAGCGGGAGGATCTACGCAGTATTTT
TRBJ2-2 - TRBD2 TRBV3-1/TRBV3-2 CASSQGLAGITGELFF TGTGCCAGCAGCCAAGGACTAGCGGGAATCACCGGGGAGCTGTTTTTT
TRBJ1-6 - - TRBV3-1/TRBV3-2 CASSQVSGVDSPLHF TGTGCCAGCAGCCAAGTGTCGGGGGTTGATTCACCCCTCCACTTT
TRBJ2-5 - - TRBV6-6 CASYQGNQETQYF TGTGCCAGCTACCAGGGTAACCAAGAGACCCAGTACTTC
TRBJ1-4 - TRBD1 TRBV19 CASSVTGTGPEKLFF TGTGCCAGTAGTGTCACCGGGACAGGGCCTGAAAAACTGTTTTTT
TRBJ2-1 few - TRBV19 CASRYQGFEQFF TGTGCCAGTAGATACCAGGGATTTGAGCAGTTCTTC
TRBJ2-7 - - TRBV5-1 CASSLAAGGDYEQYF TGCGCCAGCAGCTTGGCGGCAGGCGGGGACTACGAGCAGTACTTC
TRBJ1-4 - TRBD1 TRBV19 CASREQGKGANEKLFF TGTGCCAGTAGAGAACAGGGGAAAGGGGCTAATGAAAAACTGTTTTTT
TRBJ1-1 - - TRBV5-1 CASSLAAGLNTEAFF TGCGCCAGCAGCTTGGCCGCAGGCTTGAACACTGAAGCTTTCTTT
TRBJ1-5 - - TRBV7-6 CASSPEAVSAPHQPQHF TGTGCCAGCAGCCCAGAGGCGGTTTCAGCCCCCCATCAGCCCCAGCATTTT
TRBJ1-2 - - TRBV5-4 CASSLALLGQEDGYTF TGTGCCAGCAGCTTGGCCTTGCTAGGGCAGGAGGATGGCTACACCTTC
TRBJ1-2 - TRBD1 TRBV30 CAWSGDRGRRGGYTF TGTGCCTGGAGTGGGGACAGGGGCCGTCGCGGTGGCTACACCTTC
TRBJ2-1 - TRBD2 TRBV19 CASSRVAGVNEQFF TGTGCCAGTAGTAGGGTAGCGGGAGTTAATGAGCAGTTCTTC
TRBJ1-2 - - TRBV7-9 CASSLGQLYGYTF TGTGCCAGCAGTCTTGGACAGCTCTATGGCTACACCTTC
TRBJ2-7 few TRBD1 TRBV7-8 CASSSGQGGNEQYF TGTGCCAGCAGCTCGGGACAGGGTGGGAACGAGCAGTACTTC
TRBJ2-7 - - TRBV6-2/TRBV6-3 CASSPRRGTYEQYF TGTGCCAGCAGCCCTCGGCGGGGTACCTACGAGCAGTACTTC
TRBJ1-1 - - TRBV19 CASSARGQLNTEAFF TGTGCCAGTAGTGCCCGGGGACAATTGAACACTGAAGCTTTCTTT
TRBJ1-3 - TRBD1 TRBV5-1 CASSPGPTGVTGNTIYF TGCGCCAGCAGCCCGGGCCCGACAGGGGTAACTGGAAACACCATATATTTT
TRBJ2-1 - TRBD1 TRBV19 CASSSRTGRLGNEQFF TGTGCCAGTAGTTCCCGGACAGGGCGGTTGGGCAATGAGCAGTTCTTC